Listed here are 31 T cell receptor beta chains from one sample, sequenced in a study of blood T cells in healthy people across ages. The second PCR ran about 6 to 12 cycles with a sample-barcoded 5' primer and J-beta primers. One entry per CDR3 protein, called by TCRdb with MiXCR from the 5' RACE reads. The profile shows almost 800,000 distinct CDR3 sequences, more than 45% of them singletons. The sample consisted of blood. These receptors were obtained from a man aged 25 to 40 in good health.

DNA for the CDR3: TGTGCCAGCAGCCCGCGGGACAGGGAGCCTGAAGCTTTCTTT. The encoded protein is CASSPRDREPEAFF. The rearrangement joins TRBV9 to TRBJ1-1; 9 positions match TRBD1. Germline CDR1 is SGDLS and CDR2 is YYNGEE. This CDR3 has 14 amino acids. Trimming cost V 4 bases and J 6 bases; bases outside gene matches: 7.

The V call is TRBV29-1, the J call TRBJ2-5; no definite D call. The CDR3 consists of 12 residues. Germline V lookup: CDR1 SQVTM, CDR2 ANQGSEA. V gave up 4 bases and J gave up 11 bases, with 17 bases separating them. The CDR3 here is CSVVFLSRLQYF. CDR3 nucleotides: TGCAGCGTTGTTTTTTTGAGCAGACTGCAGTACTTC.

This clonotype was seen a few times. The chain couples TRBV4-3 to TRBJ2-7; D is unresolved. Trimming removed 1 base from V and 3 bases from J, with 13 bases in between. CDR3 length equals 15 residues. Germline CDR1 LGHNA, CDR2 YSLEER. The CDR3 DNA reads TGCGCCAGCAGCCAAGGACGAGGAGCCGTCTACGAGCAGTACTTC. Residues: CASSQGRGAVYEQYF.

The chain couples TRBV5-1 to TRBJ2-1; perhaps TRBD2 as D (6 bases). The end of the DNA is better explained by TRBJ2-7, so the J call may be wrong. The CDR3 contains 16 residues. Germline values: CDR1 SGHRS, CDR2 YFSETQ. CDR3: CASSRVLGSSYNEQYF. For the CDR3, the DNA is TGCGCCAGCAGCCGAGTTCTCGGGAGCTCCTACAATGAGCAGTACTTC.

V usage is TRBV14 and J usage is TRBJ2-3; weak D call: TRBD1 (5 bases). Germline CDR1 is SGHDN and CDR2 is FVKESK. The CDR3 is 16 residues long. Trimming shortened V by 3 bases and J by 0 bases, and 13 bases separated the two germline ends. CDR3 in amino acids: CASSQRFRASTDTQYF. In DNA, the CDR3 is TGTGCCAGCAGCCAGCGATTCAGGGCCAGCACAGATACGCAGTATTTT.

The rearrangement uses TRBV7-9 and TRBJ2-3; D is unclear. V lost 3 bases to trimming and J lost 1 base, with 17 bases between them. CDR1 is SEHNR and CDR2 is FQNEAQ in the germline V gene (reference sequence). The CDR3 loop spans 17 amino acids. The DNA of the CDR3 is TGTGCCAGCAGCTTGGGTTGGGTGGATGCTGGCACAGATACGCAGTATTTT. Its translation is CASSLGWVDAGTDTQYF.

This clonotype has a single count. This sequence joins TRBV7-6 and TRBJ2-7; TRBD2 matches 9 bases. The J call may not be correct, given that the DNA end is closer to TRBJ2-5. This CDR3 contains 17 residues. Germline assignment: CDR1 SGHVS and CDR2 FNYEAQ. The CDR3 reads CASSLFGGRGSLETQYF. In DNA, the CDR3 is TGTGCCAGCAGCTTGTTCGGCGGGAGGGGGAGTCTTGAGACCCAGTACTTC.

The chain carries TRBV12-3 or TRBV12-4 and TRBJ2-5; D is ambiguous. The DNA end favors TRBJ2-7, so the J call may be wrong. CDR3 size: 15 residues. The chain's CDR3 is CASSPLALGWYEQYF. Written as DNA, the CDR3 is TGTGCCAGCAGTCCCCTGGCCCTGGGATGGTACGAGCAGTACTTC.

The CDR3 loop reads CASRQEPNTGNNQPQHF. CDR3 nucleotide sequence: TGTGCCAGTAGACAAGAACCAAACACAGGGAATAATCAGCCCCAGCATTTT. The V and J genes are TRBV19 and TRBJ1-5, with a possible D match to TRBD1 (6 bases). CDR1 and CDR2 (germline): LNHDA, SQIVND (reference sequence). CDR3 size: 17 residues. V was clipped by 6 bases and J by 4 bases, with 22 bases between them.

V gene TRBV7-2 combines with J gene TRBJ2-3, with D perhaps given as TRBD1 or TRBD2 (6 bases each). Looked up from germline, CDR1 is SGHTA and CDR2 is FQGNSA. V was pared by 6 bases and J by 3 bases, with 19 bases between. The CDR3 sequence is 16 residues long. The chain's CDR3 is CASSPLGGAVTDTQYF. CDR3 nucleotide sequence: TGTGCCAGCAGTCCGTTGGGGGGCGCTGTTACAGATACGCAGTATTTT.

This clonotype appeared a single time. CDR3 in amino acids: CASSLKGNGEQYF. The CDR3 DNA is TGCGCCAGCAGCTTGAAGGGCAACGGCGAGCAGTACTTC. The chain couples TRBV5-1 to TRBJ2-4, with D unresolved. The DNA end lines up better with TRBJ2-7; the J call may be wrong. This CDR3 comprises 13 residues. Germline CDR1 and CDR2: SGHRS and YFSETQ.

The chain has TRBV29-1 and TRBJ2-1, with D possibly called TRBD1 or TRBD2 (5 bases each). CDR1 and CDR2 from the germline V gene are SQVTM and ANQGSEA. The CDR3 contains 12 residues. With 7 bases removed from V and 11 bases from J, the gap between germline ends came to 18 bases. The CDR3 region has the DNA TGCAGCGCCGCACCAGAGGGGCTACAGCAGTTCTTC. Protein: CSAAPEGLQQFF.

The chain employs TRBV15 and TRBJ1-2; TRBD1 aligns across 7 bases. This CDR3 region has 13 residues. With 7 bases clipped from V and 8 bases from J, the junction kept 10 bases outside the gene matches. Looked up from germline, CDR1 is LNHNV and CDR2 is YYDKDF (reference sequence). Here the CDR3 reads CATTEQGSLGYTF. For the CDR3, the DNA is TGTGCCACCACCGAACAGGGGTCTCTAGGCTACACCTTC.

This clonotype was seen a handful of times. This chain connects TRBV9 to TRBJ2-4; the D call may be TRBD1 or TRBD2 (5 bases each). TRBJ2-7 explains the end of the DNA better; the J call may be wrong. CDR3 length: 12 amino acids. The germline CDR1 and CDR2 sequences are SGDLS and YYNGEE. Written as DNA, the CDR3 is TGTGCCAGCAGCGTCCGAGGGGACGAGCAGTACTTC. Translation: CASSVRGDEQYF.

This chain connects TRBV4-3 to TRBJ2-7; 9 nucleotides agree with TRBD2. CDR1 and CDR2 (germline): LGHNA, YSLEER. The ends lost 0 bases at V and 3 bases at J; junction bases unmatched: 9. The CDR3 covers 17 residues. The CDR3 here is CASSQELGGRAIYEQYF. CDR3 in DNA: TGCGCCAGCAGCCAAGAACTAGGCGGGAGGGCCATCTACGAGCAGTACTTC.

This clonotype occurred a few times. This rearrangement joins TRBV7-9 to TRBJ2-7; perhaps TRBD2 as D (5 bases). The CDR3 extends over 13 amino acids. Germline V gives CDR1 SEHNR, CDR2 FQNEAQ (reference sequence). Trimming pared 4 bases from V and 2 bases from J, leaving 9 bases between. CDR3 in DNA: TGTGCCAGCAGCTACTGGGGAGCCTACGAGCAGTACTTC. Translation gives CASSYWGAYEQYF.

The rearrangement uses TRBV20-1 and TRBJ2-1, with 9 bases aligning to TRBD2. This CDR3 region has 13 residues. The germline CDR1 and CDR2 sequences are DFQATT and SNEGSKA (reference sequence). The junction had 5 bases not matched to a gene; V was cut back by 5 bases and J by 6 bases. The CDR3 DNA is TGCAGTGCTCTTAGCGGGAGCTCCAATGAGCAGTTCTTC. This encodes CSALSGSSNEQFF.

The chain combines TRBV5-1 with TRBJ2-7; D is ambiguous. The V end lost 4 bases, the J end lost 3 bases, and 14 bases lay between the germline ends. Germline CDR1 and CDR2: SGHRS and YFSETQ. The CDR3 extends over 14 amino acids. CDR3 region: CASSGPVGFYEQYF. The CDR3 bases are TGCGCCAGCAGCGGCCCGGTGGGGTTCTACGAGCAGTACTTC.

This chain links TRBV7-2 with TRBJ1-1; D remains unclear. Per the germline V gene, CDR1 is SGHTA and CDR2 is FQGNSA. This CDR3 has 15 residues. V lost 3 bases to trimming and J lost 7 bases, with 18 bases between them. CDR3 nucleotide sequence: TGTGCCAGCAGCTTGGGAGAGAGACGGTTACATGAAGCTTTCTTT. Translation: CASSLGERRLHEAFF.

The rearrangement uses TRBV5-1 and TRBJ2-7; D remains unclear. Per germline, CDR1 SGHRS and CDR2 YFSETQ. The CDR3 loop spans 15 amino acids. With 0 bases removed from V and 5 bases from J, the gap between germline ends came to 15 bases. CDR3 in DNA: TGCGCCAGCAGCTTGGGGGCAGAACCCTTGAACGAGCAGTACTTC. Its protein is CASSLGAEPLNEQYF.

The chain joins TRBV4-1 to TRBJ1-5; tentatively, D is TRBD1 (5 bases). The CDR3 spans 16 residues. Germline CDR1 MGHRA, CDR2 YSYEKL. The ends were cut back, 1 base at V and 5 bases at J, with 15 bases in the middle. The DNA of the CDR3 is TGCGCCAGCAGCCAAGCGGGTATTGGGGGTTATCAGCCCCAGCATTTT. This codes for CASSQAGIGGYQPQHF.

The J gene is TRBJ2-1, the V gene TRBV11-2, with D tentatively TRBD2 (7 bases). V was cut by 0 bases and J by 5 bases, with 14 bases left in between. CDR3 length: 16 amino acids. The germline gives CDR1 SGHAT, CDR2 FQNNGV. CDR3 nucleotides: TGTGCCAGCAGCTTAGATCGGGGAGGGGGAAACAATGAGCAGTTCTTC. Its protein product is CASSLDRGGGNNEQFF.

This clonotype has more than one count but fewer than ten. The V call is TRBV27, the J call TRBJ2-1; tentatively, D is TRBD1 or TRBD2 (5 bases each). Germline V gene sequence: CDR1 MNHEY, CDR2 SMNVEV (reference sequence). V gave up 5 bases and J gave up 3 bases, with 17 bases separating them. This CDR3 region has 16 residues. The CDR3, as DNA: TGTGCCAGCAGTAAGATGTGGGGTGGGGGCTACAATGAGCAGTTCTTC. The encoded protein is CASSKMWGGGYNEQFF.

This chain uses TRBV6-2 or TRBV6-3 with TRBJ2-1, with 7 nucleotides matching TRBD2. CDR1 is MNHEY and CDR2 is SVGEGT in the germline V gene. The junction had 10 bases not matched to a gene; V was cut back by 5 bases and J by 9 bases. CDR3 length: 14 residues. This CDR3 reads CASSAWEGTAEQFF. CDR3 in DNA: TGTGCCAGCAGTGCCTGGGAGGGGACGGCTGAGCAGTTCTTC.

The chain recombines TRBV2 with TRBJ1-6; 7 positions match TRBD1. With 2 bases clipped from V and 14 bases from J, the junction kept 3 bases outside the gene matches. There are 12 residues in the CDR3. From germline, CDR1 is SNHLY and CDR2 FYNNEI. DNA of the CDR3: TGTGCCAGCAGTGAAAACAGGGGTACCCTCCACTTT. Amino acid sequence: CASSENRGTLHF.

The chain couples TRBV7-2 to TRBJ2-5; possible D gene TRBD2, 6 bases. The J call may be in error: the DNA end matches TRBJ2-1 better. Per the germline V gene, CDR1 is SGHTA and CDR2 is FQGNSA. This CDR3 comprises 16 residues. The CDR3, as DNA: TGTGCCAGCAGCCCTCGCCCCGGGGGAGGCCCCGGTACCCAGTTCTTC. Translation: CASSPRPGGGPGTQFF.

The chain is built from TRBV6-5 and TRBJ2-6; D might be TRBD1 (6 bases). CDR1 is MNHEY and CDR2 is SVGAGI in the germline V gene. CDR3 size: 16 residues. Trimming cost V 6 bases and J 0 bases, with 12 bases left between them. This chain's CDR3 is CASRQGSRSGANVLTF. For the CDR3, the DNA is TGTGCCAGCAGACAGGGATCTCGCTCTGGGGCCAACGTCCTGACTTTC.

The chain recombines TRBV20-1 with TRBJ1-2; D may be TRBD1 (5 bases). CDR3 length: 15 residues. Trimming left V 0 bases short and J 6 bases short, with 17 bases between. Germline values: CDR1 DFQATT, CDR2 SNEGSKA (reference sequence). The CDR3 nucleotides are TGCAGTGCTAGAGATCTGATGGGACTTTTTGATGGCTACACCTTC. It specifies CSARDLMGLFDGYTF.

This clonotype has a handful of counts. The rearrangement links TRBV12-3 or TRBV12-4 to TRBJ2-7; no reliable D call. Trimming took off 4 bases at V and 0 bases at J, with 10 bases between the two ends. The CDR3 loop spans 14 amino acids. The CDR3 DNA reads as TGTGCCAGCAGTTCCGGGCTGAGCTCCTACGAGCAGTACTTC. This gives the protein CASSSGLSSYEQYF.

This clonotype was seen a few times. V usage is TRBV5-5 and J usage is TRBJ1-2; 7 bases align to TRBD1. CDR1 is SGHKS and CDR2 is YYEKEE in the germline V gene (reference sequence). CDR3 length: 16 amino acids. Trimming cost V 4 bases and J 1 base; bases outside gene matches: 10. The CDR3 DNA sequence: TGTGCCAGCAGCCCAACCGGGACAGTCGATAACTATGGCTACACCTTC. Translated: CASSPTGTVDNYGYTF.

The chain uses TRBV5-1 and TRBJ1-1; no reliable D call. The CDR3 covers 14 residues. Germline loops: CDR1 SGHRS, CDR2 YFSETQ. V was trimmed by 2 bases and J by 4 bases, leaving 12 bases between them. The CDR3, as DNA: TGCGCCAGCAGCTTACTACAAGAACCCACTGAAGCTTTCTTT. Translated: CASSLLQEPTEAFF.